This T cell receptor beta chain comes out of a study of glioma-infiltrating T cells. Amplification of TCR alpha and beta CDR3 regions from RNA used iRepertoire nested multiplex PCR. Input was roughly 100-450 ng of tissue mRNA or PBMC total RNA. TCRdb redid the calling of the multiplex PCR reads with MiXCR, one entry per CDR3 protein. The sample holds around 130,000 distinct CDR3 sequences; around 25% are singletons and the top ten take under 35%. As concerns this clonotype: Its target is not known. A single base separates this from a much larger clone, so it may be a read error.

The CDR3 extends over 13 amino acids. Trimming pared 5 bases from V and 4 bases from J, leaving 11 bases between. The germline CDR1 and CDR2 sequences are MNHEY and SVGEGT. Study findings and constraints: Non-neoplastic patients had below-expected tissue-blood divergence, while all gliomas exceeded expectation. CDR3 overlap between tissue and blood was very small.

The J gene is TRBJ1-2, the V gene TRBV6-2 or TRBV6-3; the D is unclear. This TCR was recovered from a human donor with low-grade glioma or glioblastoma, undergoing nonglioma brain surgery, or in good health (not recorded which). Sequencing input: glioma tissue, nonneoplastic brain tissue, or PBMCs (not recorded which). The CDR3 is CASSAYGSYGYTF. The CDR3 coding sequence is TGTGCCAGCAGTGCCTACGGGAGCTATGGCTACACCTTC.